This TCR beta chain was observed in a study of shared clonotypes between healthy human individuals. Study-wide points: It was anticipated that sequencing depth would influence how many clonotypes donors shared.

Donation came from healthy HIV-negative adults that had no recent acute infections or vaccinations. Among the donors, all were Caucasian adults who lived in Nashville, Tennessee. The germline CDR1 and CDR2 sequences are SQVTM and ANQGSEA. This CDR3 comprises 14 residues. Some clones are missing from TCRdb's copy, which holds only in-frame ones; the method was immunoSEQ multiplex PCR. The sample has hundreds of thousands of clones; approximately 80% are singletons. Worth noting for this clone: What it binds is unknown.

The receptor's source is a woman between 35 and 50 years old in good health. Some clones in this sample may be carry-over from other donors' samples. This rearrangement joins TRBV29-1 to TRBJ2-5; either TRBD1 or TRBD2 may fit D (5 bases each). Judging by the DNA end, TRBJ2-7 fits better; the J call may be wrong. Sample: PBMCs. The CDR3 DNA follows: TGCAGCGTTGAAGAGGGGGAGAGAAACTACGAGCAGTACTTC. Amino acid sequence: CSVEEGERNYEQYF.